What follows are 31 T cell receptor beta chains derived from one specimen sequenced in a study of T cell repertoires in cytomegalovirus infection. Via MiXCR, TCRdb re-called the reads, giving one row per CDR3 protein. The data hold about 500,000 distinct CDR3 sequences, with roughly a third observed a single time. These receptors lack a known antigen. Sequencing used cultured PBMCs, obtained from culture after CMV antigen stimulation. All receptors come from a human donor in good health (CMV status not recorded). Some clones in this sample may be carry-over from other donors' samples.

This clonotype has just a few counts. The chain employs TRBV7-9 and TRBJ1-1; D gene uncertain. This CDR3 comprises 14 residues. Germline V CDR1 and CDR2: SEHNR, FQNEAQ (reference sequence). The germline V and J ends were trimmed by 2 bases and 1 base, with 8 bases remaining between them. The CDR3 loop is CASSLIRGNTEAFF. The CDR3 coding sequence is TGTGCCAGCAGCTTAATAAGAGGGAACACTGAAGCTTTCTTT. Full variable domain (missing parts from reference TRBV7-9 and TRBJ1-1): DTGVSQNPRHKITKRGQNVTFRCDPISEHNRLYWYRQTLGQGPEFLTYFQNEAQLEKSRLLSDRFSAERPKGSFSTLEIQRTEQGDSAMYLCASSLIRGNTEAFFGQGTRLTVV.

This clonotype was seen a handful of times. This chain connects TRBV7-3 to TRBJ1-1; D is unresolved. Deletions cut 3 bases from V and 0 bases from J, with 5 bases between. The CDR3 is 13 amino acids. Germline V gene lookup returns CDR1 SGHTA and CDR2 FQGTGA. The CDR3 region is CASSFELNTEAFF. The DNA for the CDR3 is TGTGCCAGCAGCTTCGAATTGAACACTGAAGCTTTCTTT.

At least ten counts were recorded for this clonotype. The V gene is TRBV7-2, the J gene TRBJ2-1; 14 bases agree with TRBD2. Germline lookup yields CDR1 SGHTA and CDR2 FQGNSA. Trimming at V came to 5 bases and at J to 6 bases, leaving 12 bases not matched to a gene. The CDR3 consists of 18 residues. The CDR3 here is CASSRSTSGRAGVNEQFF. For the CDR3, the DNA is TGTGCCAGCAGCCGCTCGACTAGCGGGAGGGCCGGGGTCAATGAGCAGTTCTTC.

The rearrangement links TRBV19 to TRBJ1-2; D perhaps matches TRBD1 (5 bases). The CDR3 extends over 14 amino acids. In germline, CDR1 is LNHDA, CDR2 SQIVND (reference sequence). The V end lost 1 base, the J end lost 3 bases, and 9 bases lay between the germline ends. The CDR3 loop reads CASSIVARDYGYTF. CDR3 DNA: TGTGCCAGTAGTATAGTAGCCAGGGACTATGGCTACACCTTC.

The chain uses TRBV2 and TRBJ1-1; D is uncertain. The germline gives CDR1 SNHLY, CDR2 FYNNEI. Trimming shortened V by 3 bases and J by 0 bases, and 11 bases separated the two germline ends. CDR3 length: 15 residues. Here the CDR3 reads CASSDYSSMNTEAFF. The CDR3 nucleotides are TGTGCCAGCAGTGATTACAGCTCAATGAACACTGAAGCTTTCTTT.

The chain recombines TRBV24-1 with TRBJ2-2; unclear D gene. The V end lost 4 bases, the J end lost 5 bases, and 10 bases lay between the germline ends. CDR1 is KGHDR and CDR2 is SFDVKD in the germline V gene. This CDR3 spans 14 amino acids. The CDR3 DNA reads TGTGCCACCAGTGAGCAAAGGGCTACCGGGGAGCTGTTTTTT. Protein sequence: CATSEQRATGELFF.

CDR3 loop: CASSGGTGSYNEQFF. The DNA for the CDR3 is TGTGCCAGCAGCGGCGGGACAGGAAGCTACAATGAGCAGTTCTTC. This sequence joins TRBV5-3 and TRBJ2-1, with 8 bases matching TRBD1. TRBV5-3 is an ORF, with its function uncertain. V lost 8 bases to trimming and J lost 3 bases; unmatched junction nucleotides: 10. CDR3 length: 15 amino acids.

This sequence joins TRBV6-5 and TRBJ2-3, with 10 positions matching TRBD2. The V and J ends lost 5 bases and 5 bases, in that order; junction bases with no gene match: 7. CDR3 length: 15 residues. CDR1 MNHEY and CDR2 SVGAGI come from the germline V gene. DNA of the CDR3: TGTGCCAGCAGTACTCCAGCGGGAGGGAAAGATACGCAGTATTTT. As protein: CASSTPAGGKDTQYF.

This clonotype has a handful of counts. The chain is built from TRBV12-3 or TRBV12-4 and TRBJ2-3; D gene ambiguous. Trimming left V 2 bases short and J 4 bases short, with 4 bases between. The CDR3 is 12 amino acids. The CDR3 protein is CASSLPPDTQYF. CDR3 bases: TGTGCCAGCAGTTTACCCCCAGATACGCAGTATTTT.

The rearrangement uses TRBV5-4 and TRBJ2-1, with D perhaps TRBD2 (5 bases). The CDR3 extends over 14 amino acids. Per germline, CDR1 SGHNT and CDR2 YYREEE (reference sequence). With 5 bases removed from V and 5 bases from J, the gap between germline ends came to 14 bases. CDR3 loop: CASSRMDWHNEQFF. In DNA, the CDR3 is TGTGCCAGCAGTCGTATGGACTGGCACAATGAGCAGTTCTTC.

This clonotype showed up just a few times. The chain combines TRBV7-8 with TRBJ2-3; 9 bases match TRBD2. Germline assignment: CDR1 SGHVS and CDR2 FQNEAQ. Trimming at V came to 3 bases and at J to 3 bases, leaving 13 bases not matched to a gene. CDR3 size: 18 residues. CDR3: CASSFPLLAGVNTDTQYF. The CDR3 DNA follows: TGTGCCAGCAGCTTTCCCCTATTAGCGGGAGTCAATACAGATACGCAGTATTTT.

This chain links TRBV29-1 with TRBJ1-2; D uncertain. V lost 3 bases to trimming and J lost 6 bases, with 17 bases between them. Germline-derived CDR1 and CDR2 are SQVTM and ANQGSEA. The CDR3 has 14 amino acids. For the CDR3, the DNA is TGCAGCGTTGATACGGGCACCCTAGGAGATGGCTACACCTTC. It codes for CSVDTGTLGDGYTF.

The V and J genes are TRBV4-2 and TRBJ2-2; 11 bases fit TRBD1. Germline CDR1 reads LGHNA; CDR2 reads YNFKEQ. The CDR3 has 16 residues. Trimming removed 1 base from V and 6 bases from J; junction bases left unmatched: 4. CDR3 in amino acids: CASSQGTGGAAGELFF. In DNA, the CDR3 is TGTGCCAGCAGCCAAGGGACAGGGGGCGCGGCCGGGGAGCTGTTTTTT.

This clonotype was observed a handful of times. The rearrangement links TRBV7-8 to TRBJ2-3; D not certain. V lost 5 bases and J 6 bases, leaving 18 bases between the germline ends. The V gene's germline CDR1 is SGHVS and CDR2 FQNEAQ. This CDR3 contains 15 residues. CDR3 amino acids: CASSPLEGLRDTQYF. CDR3 DNA sequence: TGTGCCAGCAGCCCCCTAGAAGGTCTTCGGGATACGCAGTATTTT.

The chain employs TRBV14 and TRBJ2-1; TRBD2 matches 7 bases. Looked up from germline, CDR1 is SGHDN and CDR2 is FVKESK. The CDR3 consists of 17 residues. V dropped 2 bases and J dropped 4; count of bases not matched to a gene: 11. The CDR3 DNA sequence: TGTGCCAGCAGCCAACCCACCGGGACTACCCCGTACAATGAGCAGTTCTTC. It codes for CASSQPTGTTPYNEQFF.

This chain links TRBV6-5 with TRBJ2-2; D is undetermined. CDR1 MNHEY and CDR2 SVGAGI come from the germline V gene. Trimming stripped 6 bases from V and 4 bases from J, with 12 bases between. This CDR3 region has 14 residues. CDR3 region: CASRLDTRTGELFF. The CDR3 bases are TGTGCCAGCAGACTTGACACCCGCACCGGGGAGCTGTTTTTT.

The gene calls are TRBV10-3 and TRBJ2-2; unclear D gene. V was pared by 0 bases and J by 3 bases, with 11 bases between. CDR3 size: 16 residues. In germline, CDR1 is ENHRY, CDR2 SYGVKD. Here the CDR3 reads CAISESWGLDTGELFF. CDR3 sequence (DNA): TGTGCCATCAGTGAGTCATGGGGATTGGACACCGGGGAGCTGTTTTTT.

On this clonotype: A much larger clone differs from this one at a single base, so this may be a read error. The rearrangement uses TRBV7-2 and TRBJ1-3; D might be TRBD1 (5 bases). Germline assignment: CDR1 SGHTA and CDR2 FQGNSA. The CDR3 extends over 15 amino acids. CDR3 residues: CAGSLGREARNTIYF. The CDR3 DNA is TGTGCCGGCAGCTTAGGCAGGGAAGCGCGAAACACCATATATTTT.

This clonotype has ten or more counts. The chain uses TRBV11-3 and TRBJ2-2; 8 bases fit TRBD2. The junction had 9 bases not matched to a gene; V was cut back by 7 bases and J by 5 bases. The CDR3 loop spans 15 amino acids. Germline V gene data show CDR1 as SGHNT and CDR2 as YENEEA. This CDR3 reads CASTPIAGSTGELFF. CDR3 in DNA: TGTGCCAGCACCCCTATAGCGGGAAGTACCGGGGAGCTGTTTTTT.

V and J are TRBV12-3 or TRBV12-4 and TRBJ1-1; D is unresolved. The CDR3 has 13 amino acids. V shed 4 bases and J shed 1 base, with 7 bases lying between them. CDR3 amino acids: CASSSSENTEAFF. For the CDR3, the DNA is TGTGCCAGCAGTTCTTCAGAGAACACTGAAGCTTTCTTT.

The chain combines TRBV6-5 with TRBJ1-1; 10 bases are shared with TRBD1. V trimming: 2 bases; J trimming: 0 bases; junction bases outside the gene matches: 3. This CDR3 spans 16 amino acids. Germline loops: CDR1 MNHEY, CDR2 SVGAGI. CDR3 sequence: CASSYRGQGLNTEAFF. The CDR3 coding sequence is TGTGCCAGCAGTTACCGGGGACAGGGGCTGAACACTGAAGCTTTCTTT.

This clonotype was seen only a few times. V and J are TRBV28 and TRBJ1-3, with D possibly TRBD1 on 6 matching bases. The germline V gene has CDR1 MDHEN and CDR2 SYDVKM. Trimming pared 5 bases from V and 2 bases from J, leaving 16 bases between. There are 16 residues in the CDR3. Here the CDR3 DNA reads TGTGCCAGCAGTGGTCCTGGGGGCGCGACTGGAAACACCATATATTTT. Translation gives CASSGPGGATGNTIYF.

This clonotype was counted at least ten times. The genes are TRBV7-2 and TRBJ2-1; D unresolved. Trimming pared 6 bases from V and 0 bases from J, leaving 27 bases between. The CDR3 spans 20 residues. Germline loops: CDR1 SGHTA, CDR2 FQGNSA. The CDR3 DNA reads as TGTGCCAGCAGTTTTATTCCCTCGACCCGCCGATCAAGCTCCTACAATGAGCAGTTCTTC. Translation gives CASSFIPSTRRSSSYNEQFF.

This chain uses TRBV4-1 with TRBJ2-2, with 7 bases identical to TRBD2. After removal of 4 bases from V and 8 bases from J, the junction contained 16 bases not matched to a gene. CDR1 and CDR2 (germline): MGHRA, YSYEKL. This CDR3 spans 17 amino acids. This CDR3 reads CASSRKGGAPPGGELFF. The DNA for the CDR3 is TGCGCCAGCAGCCGCAAGGGAGGGGCTCCTCCAGGAGGGGAGCTGTTTTTT.

The chain combines TRBV20-1 with TRBJ1-5; D uncertain. CDR1 is DFQATT, CDR2 SNEGSKA, per germline (reference sequence). This CDR3 contains 16 residues. V lost 1 base and J 0 bases, leaving 13 bases between the germline ends. Here the CDR3 DNA reads TGCAGTGCTAGAGGACTAGGGCAGAATAGCAATCAGCCCCAGCATTTT. Amino acid sequence: CSARGLGQNSNQPQHF.

The chain employs TRBV11-2 and TRBJ2-7; D gene ambiguous. Germline V gene lookup returns CDR1 SGHAT and CDR2 FQNNGV. The CDR3 is 16 amino acids. Trimming took off 0 bases at V and 6 bases at J, with 18 bases between the two ends. The CDR3 sequence is CASSLELPGGPREQYF. The CDR3 bases are TGTGCCAGCAGCTTAGAATTGCCCGGCGGTCCCCGCGAGCAGTACTTC.

V gene TRBV7-2 combines with J gene TRBJ2-1; D is undetermined. This CDR3 is built from 13 residues. Germline CDR1 reads SGHTA; CDR2 reads FQGNSA. Trimming took 0 bases from V and 9 from J, leaving 9 bases between them. The CDR3 region has the DNA TGTGCCAGCAGCTTAGCGGGGTATAGTGAGCAGTTCTTC. It yields the protein CASSLAGYSEQFF.

This chain uses TRBV12-3 or TRBV12-4 with TRBJ2-7; D may be TRBD1 (6 bases). The CDR3 consists of 15 residues. Deletions cut 6 bases from V and 4 bases from J, with 19 bases between. This CDR3 is CASSHPGDGWYEQYF. Written as DNA, the CDR3 is TGTGCCAGCAGCCACCCAGGGGATGGGTGGTACGAGCAGTACTTC.

This clonotype came up a few times. The chain has TRBV7-8 and TRBJ1-3, with a weak D call TRBD1 (6 bases). This CDR3 is built from 15 residues. Germline V gives CDR1 SGHVS, CDR2 FQNEAQ. The V and J ends lost 5 bases and 0 bases respectively, with 11 bases between them. The CDR3 nucleotides are TGTGCCAGCAGCCAAACAGGGCGCTCTGGAAACACCATATATTTT. Translated, it gives CASSQTGRSGNTIYF. The variable domain in full, with the rest retrieved from reference TRBV7-8 and TRBJ1-3, is GAGVSQSPRYKVAKRGQDVALRCDPISGHVSLFWYQQALGQGPEFLTYFQNEAQLDKSGLPSDRFFAERPEGSVSTLKIQRTQQEDSAVYLCASSQTGRSGNTIYFGEGSWLTVV.

As regards this clonotype: A junction end diverges from the germline sequence, so it may reflect a read error. The V call is TRBV10-3, the J call TRBJ2-1; unclear D gene. This CDR3 spans 12 amino acids. Looked up from germline, CDR1 is ENHRY and CDR2 is SYGVKD. DNA of the CDR3: TGTGCCATCAGTGAGTCGAGAGCGACTTGGGACTTC. Translated, it gives CAISESRATWDF.

J is TRBJ2-7 and V is TRBV7-9; possible D gene TRBD1, 7 bases. The CDR3 runs 15 residues. V shed 6 bases and J shed 2 bases, with 17 bases lying between them. The germline CDR1 and CDR2 sequences are SEHNR and FQNEAQ (reference sequence). CDR3 in DNA: TGTGCCAGCAGTCTGGGGGCGGGGACAGCCTACGAGCAGTACGTC. Translation gives CASSLGAGTAYEQYV.